The sequence of this T cell receptor beta chain was determined in a study of blood T cell repertoires in COVID-19. V was pared by 1 base and J by 6 bases, with 13 bases between. CDR3 size: 15 residues. From germline, CDR1 is LGHNA and CDR2 YNFKEQ. Method: immunoSEQ multiplex PCR; TCRdb's copy keeps in-frame clones and lacks some. The table lists approximately 100,000 clones, roughly 87% of them singletons. The rearrangement links TRBV4-2 to TRBJ1-5, with D possibly matching TRBD1 (6 bases). The sample was peripheral blood. This TCR was sampled from a human donor in a cohort sampled during active COVID-19. The CDR3 is CASSQVSGEGQPQHF. The CDR3 DNA follows: TGTGCCAGCAGCCAAGTCTCAGGGGAGGGTCAGCCCCAGCATTTT.